Here is one T cell receptor (beta chain) with its context. The specificity of this receptor is unknown. No quality values exist for individual bases; no much larger clone is one base distant. The data belong to a study of T cell responses to AZD1222 COVID-19 vaccine (dated by TCRdb to about 2021). In terms of the full investigation: AZD1222 recipients with second doses at about 4 weeks or about 12 weeks were pooled, because spike-specific TCR depth and breadth did not differ between schedules. TCR sequencing covered 230 or so trial participants: 207 given two doses of AZD1222 and 26 given two doses of MenACWY control vaccine. Trial participants were enrolled by age into 18-55, 56-69 and 70-plus year subgroups, with approximately 150, 28 and 58 TCR-sequenced participants respectively.

V ends up 2 bases short and J 6 bases short, with an unmatched junction base count of 7. Via the germline V gene, CDR1 is SGHRS and CDR2 YFSETQ. Including the terminal cysteine and phenylalanine, the CDR3 comprises 15 residues. CDR3 DNA is the only sequence kept; it has 45 bases, read in frame from the first base. Taken with the paper, the label for time point translates to: baseline before first vaccination. Vaccinee samples came from UK trials COV001 and COV002, including a single-blind randomized controlled phase 2/3 trial of AZD1222 (ChAdOx1 nCoV-19) in healthy adults. For TCRbeta chain sequencing, PBMC samples were collected from trial participants at day 0 and at day 28 after the second dose. The CDR3 regions of human TCRbeta chains were analyzed by immunosequencing. For the original study's pipeline: TCRs in the repertoires were compared against a reference library of SARS-CoV-2-specific TCRs that had been generated with the MIRA antigen-specificity platform. Breadth was defined as the fraction of unique TCRs that were SARS-CoV-2-associated, and depth was defined as the fraction of total T cells that were SARS-CoV-2-associated. Using the MIRA data, each spike-specific TCR was assigned both to the spike region to which the TCR was reactive and to a CD4 or CD8 class. Log10-transformed breadth and depth values were compared by one-way ANOVA with Sidak's multiple comparisons tests. TCRdb re-hosts the immuneACCESS table, in-frame sequences only. Its copies lack some clones; in the studies checked, an unresolved V gene accounts for under half of them, and the cause for the rest is not known. V and J calls and clone size are as listed in that table; D and trimming were resolved from the DNA. This sample comprises 120,000 or so clones, around 92% of them detected only once. The ten largest clones represent around 0.96% of the sample.

Findings and caveats that apply to the study as a whole: No day 14 peak-response samples were available, so repertoires were characterized only after the peak T cell response. A significant rise in spike-specific TCR breadth and depth was observed after two AZD1222 doses relative to day 0 and relative to MenACWY recipients. Participants were mostly white British and included more females than males, and it was suggested by the authors that clonal diversity may have been underestimated. The vaccine-associated CD4 TCRs covered the entire spike protein, and the dominant responses fell in regions 160-218 and 743-854. Conclusions about previously exposed vaccinees are limited because only a handful of AZD1222 recipients were SARS-CoV-2 seropositive at baseline. Reportedly, close to half of the unique spike-specific TCRs recognized epitopes lying outside the regions that are mutated in the B.1.351 and B.1.1.7 variants. The 56-69-year group was small, and its depth increase did not reach significance, likely because of low power.

This chain joins TRBV5-1 to TRBJ1-4, with TRBD1 identical over 7 junction bases. The origin of this receptor is an adult in good health. The specimen was peripheral blood, collected on day 0 of AZD1222 vaccination. This receptor carries the CDR3 CASSFEGGRDEKLFF. The sequenced DNA is TGCGCCAGCAGCTTCGAAGGGGGCAGGGATGAAAAACTGTTTTTT. Reference TRBV5-1 and TRBJ1-4 proteins supply the regions before and after the CDR3; the full variable domain is: KAGVTQTPRYLIKTRGQQVTLSCSPISGHRSVSWYQQTPGQGLQFLFEYFSETQRNKGNFPGRFSGRQFSNSRSEMNVSTLELGDSALYLCASSFEGGRDEKLFFGSGTQLSVL.